This T cell receptor beta chain was captured by sequencing in a study of cytomegalovirus exposure and HLA in healthy donors. Comments on this clone: Its antigen remains unknown.

Both 60 Vbeta primers and 13 Jbeta primers went into the PCR. Using immunoSEQ multiplex PCR, the repertoire was profiled, and TCRdb retains in-frame clones only, with some absent. Among around 91,000 clones listed, roughly 78% were seen once. Study results and limitations: As was reported, the HLA-A and HLA-B alleles of most subjects were accurately predicted from TCR beta sequences. Follow-up analysis seemed to connect common viral pathogens with several of the most significant clusters identified.

J lost 2 bases, V lost 6 bases, and 5 bases had no gene match. Per the germline V gene, CDR1 is MDHEN and CDR2 is SYDVKM. The CDR3 has 15 residues. The V gene is TRBV28, the J gene TRBJ2-4; 9 bases agree with TRBD1. The TCR originated in a male donor in good health and CMV-seropositive. Sequenced material: PBMCs. CDR3 region: CASRSQGASKNIQYF. The CDR3, as DNA: TGTGCCAGCAGGTCACAGGGGGCATCCAAAAACATTCAGTACTTC.